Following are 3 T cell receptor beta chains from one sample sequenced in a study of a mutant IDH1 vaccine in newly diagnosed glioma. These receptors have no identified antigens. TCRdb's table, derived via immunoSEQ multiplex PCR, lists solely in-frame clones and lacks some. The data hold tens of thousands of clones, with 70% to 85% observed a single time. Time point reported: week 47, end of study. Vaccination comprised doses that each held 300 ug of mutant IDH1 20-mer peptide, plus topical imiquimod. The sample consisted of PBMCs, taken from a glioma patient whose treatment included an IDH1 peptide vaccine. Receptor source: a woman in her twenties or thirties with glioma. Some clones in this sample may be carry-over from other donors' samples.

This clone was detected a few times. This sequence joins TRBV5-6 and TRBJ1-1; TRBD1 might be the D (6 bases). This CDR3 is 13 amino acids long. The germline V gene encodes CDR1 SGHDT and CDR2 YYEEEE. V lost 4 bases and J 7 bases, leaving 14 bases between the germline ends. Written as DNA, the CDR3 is TGTGCCAGCAGCCCCCGGACAGCTGGTGAAGCTTTCTTT. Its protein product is CASSPRTAGEAFF.

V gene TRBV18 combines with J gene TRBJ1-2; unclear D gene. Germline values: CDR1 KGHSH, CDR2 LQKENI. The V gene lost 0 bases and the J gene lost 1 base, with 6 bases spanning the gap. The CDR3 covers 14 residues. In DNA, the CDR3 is TGTGCCAGCTCACCACCGGACCATAACTATGGCTACACCTTC. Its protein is CASSPPDHNYGYTF.

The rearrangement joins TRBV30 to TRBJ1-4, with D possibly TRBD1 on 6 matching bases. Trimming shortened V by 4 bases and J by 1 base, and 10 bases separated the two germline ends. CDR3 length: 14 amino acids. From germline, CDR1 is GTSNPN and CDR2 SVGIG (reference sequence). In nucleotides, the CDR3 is TGTGCCTGGACTGAAGGGGGAACTAATGAAAAACTGTTTTTT. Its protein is CAWTEGGTNEKLFF.